Following are 16 T cell receptor beta chains from one sample sequenced in a study of T-cell memory formation after mild COVID-19. TCRdb called the 5' RACE reads again in MiXCR, with one record for every CDR3 protein. Among some 310,000 distinct CDR3 sequences listed, 20% to 25% were seen once. Material: PBMCs or a T cell subset sorted from them (not recorded which). The origin of the receptors is a man aged 18 to 29 who had mild COVID-19 (a few samples of this study predate the infection). Cell type and time point are not known.

This clonotype was detected a few times. The V call is TRBV2, the J call TRBJ2-7, with 7 bases matching TRBD1. The length of the CDR3 is 12 residues. Looked up from germline, CDR1 is SNHLY and CDR2 is FYNNEI. The junction had 4 bases not matched to a gene; V was cut back by 6 bases and J by 5 bases. DNA for the CDR3: TGTGCCAGCAGATTCACAGGGGACGAGCAGTACTTC. Its translation is CASRFTGDEQYF.

The rearrangement links TRBV11-2 to TRBJ1-4; TRBD1 is a possible D gene (5 bases). The CDR3 contains 11 residues. The germline CDR1 and CDR2 sequences are SGHAT and FQNNGV. The ends were cut back, 5 bases at V and 15 bases at J, with 13 bases in the middle. This CDR3 is CASSPGRDLFF. The CDR3 DNA follows: TGTGCCAGCAGCCCGGGACGGGATTTGTTTTTT.

This clonotype has more than one count but fewer than ten. This sequence joins TRBV25-1 and TRBJ2-7; D might be TRBD1 or TRBD2, each matching 5 bases. Germline CDR1 MGHDK, CDR2 SYGVNS. The CDR3 totals 17 residues. V was pared by 3 bases and J by 3 bases, with 21 bases between. The CDR3: CASSDHPRGRNFYEQYF. The CDR3 DNA reads as TGTGCCAGCAGTGACCATCCCCGGGGACGTAACTTCTACGAGCAGTACTTC.

This clonotype was found a few times. The gene calls are TRBV25-1 and TRBJ1-2, with D hard to call. V was trimmed by 4 bases and J by 2 bases, leaving 5 bases between them. The CDR3 runs to 12 residues. Germline V gene lookup returns CDR1 MGHDK and CDR2 SYGVNS. CDR3 amino acids: CASSVVNYGYTF. For the CDR3, the DNA is TGTGCCAGCAGTGTCGTGAACTATGGCTACACCTTC.

This clonotype was seen a few times. The chain carries TRBV5-1 and TRBJ2-1; TRBD1 agrees at 8 bases. The CDR3 has 13 amino acids. Looked up from germline, CDR1 is SGHRS and CDR2 is YFSETQ. The J segment lost 9 bases and the V segment lost 7 bases, leaving 9 bases of the junction unmatched. The CDR3 bases are TGCGCCAGCTCGGACAGGGCTTCTATTGAGCAGTTCTTC. Protein: CASSDRASIEQFF. Based on the CDR3 plus reference TRBV5-1 and TRBJ2-1, the full variable domain is KAGVTQTPRYLIKTRGQQVTLSCSPISGHRSVSWYQQTPGQGLQFLFEYFSETQRNKGNFPGRFSGRQFSNSRSEMNVSTLELGDSALYLCASSDRASIEQFFGPGTRLTVL.

This clonotype was observed a few times. The J gene is TRBJ1-5, the V gene TRBV7-9; D is unresolved. V was cut by 4 bases and J by 7 bases, with 8 bases left in between. Looked up from germline, CDR1 is SEHNR and CDR2 is FQNEAQ (reference sequence). The CDR3 has 12 amino acids. CDR3 amino acids: CASSYAWQPQHF. In DNA form, the CDR3 reads TGTGCCAGCAGCTACGCTTGGCAGCCCCAGCATTTT.

The table lists this clonotype with a count of one. V is TRBV6-5 and J is TRBJ2-7; D is tentatively TRBD1 or TRBD2 (6 bases each). The CDR3 sequence is 15 residues long. Trimming removed 0 bases from V and 1 base from J, with 10 bases in between. Germline CDR1 is MNHEY and CDR2 is SVGAGI. In DNA form, the CDR3 reads TGTGCCAGCAGTTACTCGAGGGGGGTTTCCTACGAGCAGTACTTC. Residues: CASSYSRGVSYEQYF.

The chain links TRBV12-3 or TRBV12-4 to TRBJ2-1; a possible D gene is TRBD2 (5 bases). The CDR3 runs 16 residues. V was clipped by 7 bases and J by 1 base, with 17 bases between them. The CDR3, as DNA: TGTGCCAGCACCTTCCTGACTATCTCATCCTACAATGAGCAGTTCTTC. It specifies CASTFLTISSYNEQFF.

This clonotype was seen a few times. This chain joins TRBV28 and TRBJ1-1; D gene uncertain. This CDR3 contains 12 residues. CDR1 is MDHEN and CDR2 is SYDVKM in the germline V gene. V was cut by 4 bases and J by 4 bases, with 7 bases left in between. CDR3 in amino acids: CASSSRATEAFF. CDR3 bases: TGTGCCAGCAGTTCTCGGGCCACTGAAGCTTTCTTT.

This clonotype was found a few times. The chain uses TRBV4-3 and TRBJ1-4; D unclear. There are 16 residues in the CDR3. Trimming took off 4 bases at V and 1 base at J, with 13 bases between the two ends. Germline-derived CDR1 and CDR2 are LGHNA and YSLEER. CDR3 loop: CASSPRIEETNEKLFF. CDR3 DNA: TGCGCCAGCAGCCCGAGAATTGAAGAAACTAATGAAAAACTGTTTTTT.

The chain carries TRBV5-4 and TRBJ2-6; D tentatively fits TRBD1 or TRBD2 (5 bases each). Germline V CDR1 and CDR2: SGHNT, YYREEE (reference sequence). The length of the CDR3 is 18 residues. V lost 0 bases to trimming and J lost 0 bases, with 13 bases between them. This CDR3 reads CASSLGGIGFSGANVLTF. DNA for the CDR3: TGTGCCAGCAGCTTGGGGGGGATAGGCTTCTCTGGGGCCAACGTCCTGACTTTC.

The chain combines TRBV7-2 with TRBJ1-2, with D perhaps matching TRBD1 (5 bases). Germline V gene lookup returns CDR1 SGHTA and CDR2 FQGNSA. V shed 5 bases and J shed 4 bases, with 11 bases lying between them. The CDR3 consists of 13 residues. The CDR3 protein is CASSIRQIYGYTF. The CDR3 DNA reads as TGTGCCAGCAGCATTCGACAGATCTATGGCTACACCTTC.

The rearrangement uses TRBV10-2 and TRBJ2-7, with D unresolved. V shed 7 bases and J shed 5 bases, with 15 bases lying between them. The CDR3 length is 13 residues. CDR1 and CDR2 from the germline V gene are WSHSY and SAAADI. CDR3 DNA: TGCGCCAGCACCTCGCAGGATCCGAACGAGCAGTACTTC. This translates into CASTSQDPNEQYF.

This clonotype was counted ten times or more. This chain joins TRBV7-2 and TRBJ1-5; D perhaps matches TRBD1 (6 bases). The V gene lost 3 bases and the J gene lost 8 bases, with 14 bases spanning the gap. The CDR3 is 14 amino acids. The V gene's germline CDR1 is SGHTA and CDR2 FQGNSA. CDR3 nucleotide sequence: TGTGCCAGCAGCTTCGCAGGGGCGGACGAGCCCCAGCATTTT. Its translation: CASSFAGADEPQHF.

This chain uses TRBV7-9 with TRBJ1-2, with D possibly matching TRBD1 (6 bases). This CDR3 has 15 residues. Trimming shortened V by 1 base and J by 4 bases, and 13 bases separated the two germline ends. Germline CDR1 SEHNR, CDR2 FQNEAQ (reference sequence). In DNA form, the CDR3 reads TGTGCCAGCAGCTTAGGAGGGCAGGGGTCCTATGGCTACACCTTC. Amino acids: CASSLGGQGSYGYTF.

Only a few counts were recorded for this clonotype. The chain recombines TRBV24-1 with TRBJ2-3, with D perhaps matching TRBD1 (5 bases). Germline CDR1 reads KGHDR; CDR2 reads SFDVKD. The CDR3 totals 14 residues. With 4 bases removed from V and 3 bases from J, the gap between germline ends came to 10 bases. The CDR3 DNA is TGTGCCACCAGTGAGACAGCAGGTACAGATACGCAGTATTTT. Its translation is CATSETAGTDTQYF.